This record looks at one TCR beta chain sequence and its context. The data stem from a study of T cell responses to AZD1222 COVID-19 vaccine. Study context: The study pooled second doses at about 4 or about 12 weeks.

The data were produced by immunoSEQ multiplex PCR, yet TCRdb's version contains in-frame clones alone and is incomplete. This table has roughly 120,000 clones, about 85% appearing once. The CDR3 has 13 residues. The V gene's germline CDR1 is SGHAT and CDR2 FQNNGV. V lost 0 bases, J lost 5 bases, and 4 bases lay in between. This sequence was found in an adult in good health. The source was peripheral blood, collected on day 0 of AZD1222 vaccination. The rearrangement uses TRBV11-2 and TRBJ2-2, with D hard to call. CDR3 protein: CASSLEGTGELFF. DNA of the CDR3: TGTGCCAGCAGCTTAGAGGGTACCGGGGAGCTGTTTTTT.